Listed below are T cell receptor beta chains from one sample, sequenced in a study of cytomegalovirus exposure and HLA in healthy donors. Profiled with immunoSEQ multiplex PCR; TCRdb holds only in-frame clones, not every one. This sample has 170,000 or so clones, with around 80% found just once. The source material was PBMCs. The receptors were gathered from a male donor in good health and CMV-seropositive. The CDR3 runs from the conserved cysteine through the conserved F or W. A D gene is named only where the DNA matches it firmly. Size is omitted from some rows. Given values are once, few, many or a class for expanded clones.

size	V	J	D	DNA	CDR3
NA	TRBV27	TRBJ1-1	NA	TGTGCCAGCAGTTTACTAGTAGAGAGCACTGAAGCTTTCTTT	CASSLLVESTEAFF
few	TRBV15	TRBJ1-1	NA	TGTGCCACCAGCAGACCGTGGGGGCCCGAAGCTTTCTTT	CATSRPWGPEAFF
NA	TRBV11-2	TRBJ2-5	TRBD1	TGTGCCAGCAGCTTCCCCGGGACAGGGAGGGAGCAGTACTTC	CASSFPGTGREQYF
once	TRBV6-6	TRBJ1-2	TRBD1	TGTGCCAGCTGGACAGGGGTGGGTGGCTACACCTTC	CASWTGVGGYTF
NA	TRBV7-2	TRBJ2-5	TRBD2	TGTGCCAGCAGCCCGGGACTAGCGGGAGGTGGGGAGACCCAGTACTTC	CASSPGLAGGGETQYF
once	TRBV7-3	TRBJ2-5	TRBD1	TGTGCCAGCAGCACGACAGGGCAAGAGACCCAGTACTTC	CASSTTGQETQYF
NA	TRBV27	TRBJ1-6	TRBD1	TGTGCCAGCAGTTCCACCGTGACAGGGAATTCACCCCTCCACTTT	CASSSTVTGNSPLHF
NA	TRBV5-6	TRBJ2-5	TRBD2	TGTGCCAGCAGCTTCCTAGCGGGCGTCCAAGAGACCCAGTACTTC	CASSFLAGVQETQYF
NA	TRBV18	TRBJ1-3	TRBD1	TGTGCCAGCTCATCGGACAGGAGCTCTGGAAACACCATATATTTT	CASSSDRSSGNTIYF
NA	TRBV14	TRBJ1-1	TRBD1	TGTGCCAGCAGCGAGGGGGCGAGCACTGAAGCTTTCTTT	CASSEGASTEAFF
NA	TRBV4-3	TRBJ2-4	NA	TGCGCCAGCAGCCAAGATAGTCCGACAGCTGTAGCCAAAAACATTCAGTACTTC	CASSQDSPTAVAKNIQYF
NA	TRBV11-3	TRBJ2-2	TRBD2	TGTGCCATCACCTCGGGTCTCCTAGCGGGAGAATTCGCCGGGGAGCTGTTTTTT	CAITSGLLAGEFAGELFF
NA	TRBV7-9	TRBJ2-1	TRBD2	TGTTCCGCCAGGGGATCAGGAGATAGCGGGAGGGCCTACAATGAGCAGTTCTTC	CSARGSGDSGRAYNEQFF
few	TRBV11-3	TRBJ2-1	NA	TGTGCCAGCAGGAGTTTTGGAGGGGCTTTGAACAATGAGCAGTTCTTC	CASRSFGGALNNEQFF
few	TRBV5-4	TRBJ2-7	TRBD1	TGTGCCAGCAGCTCCCGGGACAGGGTGTTCGAGCAGTACTTC	CASSSRDRVFEQYF
NA	TRBV7-6	TRBJ2-1	NA	TGTGCCAGCAGCTCCGACGGCCTCGGAGGGTACAATGAGCAGTTCTTC	CASSSDGLGGYNEQFF
NA	TRBV9	TRBJ2-3	NA	TGTGCCAGCAGCGCTACGAGCGGACCCACAGATACGCAGTATTTT	CASSATSGPTDTQYF